The subject of this entry is one T cell receptor (beta chain). Its antigen remains unidentified. This entry is derived from a study of T cell responses to AZD1222 COVID-19 vaccine. The method was immunoSEQ multiplex PCR; TCRdb's version includes in-frame clones alone and lacks a portion of them. Altogether 170,000 or so clones are present, about nine tenths being singletons, with the ten largest covering approximately 2.9%. CDR3 length: 14 amino acids. Trimming left V 4 bases short and J 4 bases short, with 11 bases between. The germline V gene encodes CDR1 LGHDT and CDR2 YNNKEL (reference sequence). Study conclusions and caveats: The span of vaccine-associated CD4 TCRs extended across spike, with dominance at 160-218 and 743-854.

The material was peripheral blood, obtained on day 0 of AZD1222 vaccination. This chain joins TRBV3-1 (or the pseudogene TRBV3-2) and TRBJ1-3, with D unclear. This receptor was identified in an adult in good health. The CDR3 sequence is CASSPTKQGNTIYF. The DNA for the CDR3 is TGTGCCAGCAGCCCAACCAAACAGGGAAACACCATATATTTT.